The clone carrying this T cell receptor (beta chain) was observed a few times. Its cognate antigen is unknown. PCR primers comprised 60 Vbeta and 13 Jbeta primers. Profiled with immunoSEQ multiplex PCR; TCRdb holds only in-frame clones, not every one. The sample lists 150,000 to 200,000 clones, about 75% occurring once. This specimen belongs to a study of cytomegalovirus exposure and HLA in healthy donors. Turning to the study itself: Early release data held 85 million or so unique TCRs from HLA-typed donors. General study points: Certain sequence variants were highly shared and formed a cluster, and this cluster was likely a sequencing artifact. There were reportedly fewer N-insertions in an Asian-associated ancestry cluster than the roughly 670-donor mean, in a later analysis. By a later analysis, the bulk of CMV-associated TCR beta chains appeared HLA-restricted.

The CDR3 consists of 14 residues. The germline gives CDR1 SEHNR, CDR2 FQNEAQ (reference sequence). V dropped 5 bases and J dropped 7; count of bases not matched to a gene: 7. The clonotype originates from a man aged 18-30 years in good health and CMV-seropositive. The chain links TRBV7-9 to TRBJ2-1, with TRBD1 identical over 8 bases. Sequenced input: PBMCs. This CDR3 reads CASSGNRGRNEQFF. The CDR3 nucleotides read TGTGCCAGCAGCGGCAACAGGGGGAGAAATGAGCAGTTCTTC.